The clone carrying this T cell receptor beta chain was recorded only once. The sample belongs to a study of cytomegalovirus exposure and HLA in healthy donors. Germline assignment: CDR1 SGHAT and CDR2 FQNNGV. The CDR3 sequence is 12 residues long. Both 60 Vbeta primers and 13 Jbeta primers went into the PCR. Methods used by the authors: Tens of millions of unique TCR beta chains, 8.5 million to 14 million shared, were counted in a later analysis. Measured with immunoSEQ multiplex PCR; TCRdb has only the in-frame clones, and not every one. V and J calls and clone size are given by that table; D and trimming were obtained from the DNA. The sample has 130,000 or so clones, approximately 82% seen once.

J is TRBJ2-5 and V is TRBV11-2; maybe TRBD1 (6 bases). With the DNA end fitting TRBJ2-7 better, the J assignment may be wrong. The sequence derives from a woman aged 40 to 55 in good health and CMV-seronegative. Sample: PBMCs. CDR3 nucleotide sequence: TGTGCCAGCAGCCCGGGACATTACGAGCAGTACTTC. As protein: CASSPGHYEQYF.